This T cell receptor beta chain originates from a study of shared clonotypes between healthy human individuals. Regarding the study as a whole: Depth was large, yet rarefaction showed that sorted-subset sequencing was incomplete.

In this sample, this clone turned up once. Its target is not known. Data came from immunoSEQ multiplex PCR; TCRdb stores just in-frame clones and leaves some out. The sample lists 650,000 to 750,000 clones; roughly 78% were seen once. Splitting of CD4+ cells produced CD45RA+ naive and CD45RA-negative memory subsets. The TCR comes from a woman younger than 45 in good health. The sequencing sample was made of memory CD4+ T cells sorted from blood. As for subset: CD45RA-negative fraction.

This CDR3 is CASSPQSARGLVDTQYF. The CDR3 DNA sequence: TGTGCCAGCTCACCACAATCGGCCAGGGGGTTGGTAGATACGCAGTATTTT. This chain uses TRBV18 with TRBJ2-3; TRBD1 matches at 7 bases. From germline, CDR1 is KGHSH and CDR2 LQKENI. The V segment lost 1 base and the J segment 5 bases; nucleotides outside the gene matches: 12. The CDR3 is made up of 17 amino acids.